These 19 T cell receptor beta chains share one sample of origin, sequenced in a study of a mutant IDH1 vaccine in newly diagnosed glioma. The time point was: week 35, safety follow-up. Doses consisted of 300 ug of mutant IDH1 20-mer peptide each, paired with topical imiquimod. Only in-frame clones appear in the TCRdb table, and some are missing; sequencing was by immunoSEQ multiplex PCR. This table has 69,000 or so clones, around 86% appearing once. These receptors' antigens are unknown. Sequencing was performed on PBMCs, taken from a glioma patient whose treatment included an IDH1 peptide vaccine. The receptors derive from a man younger than 45 with glioma.

The chain recombines TRBV5-1 with TRBJ1-2; 8 positions agree with TRBD1. Germline V lookup: CDR1 SGHRS, CDR2 YFSETQ. The CDR3 is 13 residues long. The ends lost 4 bases at V and 8 bases at J; junction bases unmatched: 7. This chain's CDR3 is CASSNGQGGGYTF. The CDR3 DNA reads as TGCGCCAGCAGCAACGGACAGGGAGGCGGCTACACCTTC. The full variable domain, in which reference TRBV5-1 and TRBJ1-2 provide the parts outside the CDR3, is KAGVTQTPRYLIKTRGQQVTLSCSPISGHRSVSWYQQTPGQGLQFLFEYFSETQRNKGNFPGRFSGRQFSNSRSEMNVSTLELGDSALYLCASSNGQGGGYTFGSGTRLTVV.

The chain is built from TRBV18 and TRBJ2-3; D could derive from TRBD1 or TRBD2 (6 bases each). Germline V gives CDR1 KGHSH, CDR2 LQKENI. This CDR3 has 18 amino acids. Trimming stripped 2 bases from V and 4 bases from J, with 22 bases between. In DNA form, the CDR3 reads TGTGCCAGCTCACCATCCGGTGAGGGGGGACCGGGCGCAGATACGCAGTATTTT. Its protein is CASSPSGEGGPGADTQYF.

Comment on this clone: Other DNA sequences in the sample encode the same CDR3. The chain has TRBV9 and TRBJ1-1; D gene ambiguous. There are 13 residues in the CDR3. Germline V gene data show CDR1 as SGDLS and CDR2 as YYNGEE. V lost 0 bases and J 1 base, leaving 4 bases between the germline ends. CDR3 residues: CASSVGPNTEAFF. CDR3 nucleotides: TGTGCCAGCAGCGTAGGTCCGAACACTGAAGCTTTCTTT. The entire variable domain, with the rest obtained from reference TRBV9 and TRBJ1-1, is as follows: DSGVTQTPKHLITATGQRVTLRCSPRSGDLSVYWYQQSLDQGLQFLIQYYNGEERAKGNILERFSAQQFPDLHSELNLSSLELGDSALYFCASSVGPNTEAFFGQGTRLTVV.

The chain links TRBV5-1 to TRBJ2-7; 7 bases match TRBD1. The V segment lost 4 bases and the J segment 1 base; nucleotides outside the gene matches: 8. Germline loops: CDR1 SGHRS, CDR2 YFSETQ. The CDR3 contains 15 residues. The CDR3 spells CASSRGQVASYEQYF. The DNA for the CDR3 is TGCGCCAGCAGCCGAGGACAGGTAGCGTCCTACGAGCAGTACTTC.

The chain couples TRBV10-3 to TRBJ2-7; 9 positions agree with TRBD1. The CDR3 spans 12 residues. V was clipped by 10 bases and J by 5 bases; unmatched bases: 6. CDR1 and CDR2 (germline): ENHRY, SYGVKD. CDR3 nucleotides: TGTGCCACCACAGGGGGCATAGACGAGCAGTACTTC. Translation: CATTGGIDEQYF.

The V call is TRBV28, the J call TRBJ1-2, with unresolved D. The CDR3 extends over 12 amino acids. Germline V CDR1 and CDR2: MDHEN, SYDVKM. V was cut by 6 bases and J by 5 bases, with 10 bases left in between. The CDR3 DNA reads as TGTGCCAGCAGCGCTCAGGAGTATGGCTACACCTTC. Amino acid sequence: CASSAQEYGYTF.

The rearrangement uses TRBV27 and TRBJ2-7; D is perhaps TRBD2 (6 bases). Trimming took 5 bases from V and 0 from J, leaving 11 bases between them. The CDR3 is 14 amino acids. Germline-derived CDR1 and CDR2 are MNHEY and SMNVEV (reference sequence). CDR3 sequence: CASSLSGYSYEQYF. CDR3 coding DNA: TGTGCCAGCAGTCTCAGCGGGTACTCCTACGAGCAGTACTTC.

The chain uses TRBV28 and TRBJ1-2; tentatively, D is TRBD1 (5 bases). Germline CDR1 is MDHEN and CDR2 is SYDVKM. The CDR3 is 15 amino acids. V was cut by 6 bases and J by 0 bases, with 14 bases left in between. The CDR3 sequence is CASSPPDTSNYGYTF. In DNA form, the CDR3 reads TGTGCCAGCAGCCCTCCGGACACATCTAACTATGGCTACACCTTC.

The genes are TRBV19 and TRBJ2-3, with D tentatively TRBD2 (6 bases). Germline V gene sequence: CDR1 LNHDA, CDR2 SQIVND (reference sequence). The V end lost 6 bases, the J end lost 3 bases, and 19 bases lay between the germline ends. The CDR3 contains 16 residues. CDR3 DNA: TGTGCCAGTAGCCCGTTTGGCAGGGACTTAACAGATACGCAGTATTTT. It yields the protein CASSPFGRDLTDTQYF.

The genes are TRBV18 and TRBJ2-7; TRBD1 aligns across 9 bases. Losses at the gene ends were 3 bases for V and 5 bases for J; bases not matched to a gene: 5. The germline gives CDR1 KGHSH, CDR2 LQKENI. The CDR3 extends over 14 amino acids. CDR3 nucleotides: TGTGCCAGCTCACCGAGGACAGGGGAAGACGAGCAGTACTTC. As protein: CASSPRTGEDEQYF.

V and J are TRBV4-1 and TRBJ2-2, with 11 bases identical to TRBD2. V lost 0 bases to trimming and J lost 7 bases; unmatched junction nucleotides: 4. Germline assignment: CDR1 MGHRA and CDR2 YSYEKL. CDR3 length: 16 residues. The CDR3 sequence is CASSQDTSGGFGELFF. In nucleotides, the CDR3 is TGCGCCAGCAGCCAAGATACTAGCGGGGGTTTCGGGGAGCTGTTTTTT.

This chain links TRBV2 with TRBJ1-1, with 7 positions matching TRBD1. The CDR3 is 15 amino acids. Per the germline V gene, CDR1 is SNHLY and CDR2 is FYNNEI. J gave up 7 bases and V 6 bases, and 14 bases lay outside the gene matches. CDR3 sequence reads: CASRAMTGRNGEAFF. The CDR3 coding sequence is TGTGCCAGCAGGGCCATGACAGGGCGAAACGGTGAAGCTTTCTTT. The variable domain in full, completed from reference TRBV2 and TRBJ1-1, reads EPEVTQTPSHQVTQMGQEVILRCVPISNHLYFYWYRQILGQKVEFLVSFYNNEISEKSEIFDDQFSVERPDGSNFTLKIRSTKLEDSAMYFCASRAMTGRNGEAFFGQGTRLTVV.

The genes are TRBV6-5 and TRBJ1-1, with D hard to call. V was pared by 8 bases and J by 4 bases, with 8 bases between. Germline CDR1 and CDR2: MNHEY and SVGAGI. The CDR3 consists of 11 residues. CDR3 amino acids: CASVRGTEAFF. The CDR3 DNA sequence: TGTGCCAGCGTTCGAGGCACTGAAGCTTTCTTT.

This clone turned up a few times. The identical CDR3 is also encoded by other nucleotide sequences in the sample. The rearrangement uses TRBV27 and TRBJ1-1, with a weak D call TRBD1 (5 bases). This CDR3 is built from 13 residues. Germline V gives CDR1 MNHEY, CDR2 SMNVEV (reference sequence). The V end lost 3 bases, the J end lost 6 bases, and 11 bases lay between the germline ends. CDR3 bases: TGTGCCAGCAGTTTCGGCAGGGAAGCTGAAGCTTTCTTT. This gives the protein CASSFGREAEAFF.

The chain has TRBV5-1 and TRBJ1-3; D ambiguous. The CDR3 consists of 16 residues. V lost 4 bases and J lost 0, with 14 bases in between. CDR1 SGHRS and CDR2 YFSETQ come from the germline V gene. The CDR3 reads CASSTGRASSGNTIYF. The CDR3 nucleotides are TGCGCCAGCAGCACCGGACGCGCCTCCTCTGGAAACACCATATATTTT.

The chain employs TRBV7-2 and TRBJ2-7, with 8 bases aligning to TRBD1. J gave up 4 bases and V 0 bases, and 5 bases lay outside the gene matches. CDR1 is SGHTA and CDR2 is FQGNSA in the germline V gene. CDR3 length: 15 residues. CDR3: CASSLAGTGPYEQYF. The DNA of the CDR3 is TGTGCCAGCAGCTTAGCTGGGACAGGTCCTTACGAGCAGTACTTC.

This chain connects TRBV27 to TRBJ2-1; TRBD2 aligns across 10 bases. The CDR3 runs to 18 residues. The trim removed 1 base at V and 5 bases at J, leaving 11 bases unmatched. The germline CDR1 and CDR2 sequences are MNHEY and SMNVEV (reference sequence). The CDR3 DNA sequence: TGTGCCAGCAGTTTATGGACTAGCGGAAGGGCCTTGGACAATGAGCAGTTCTTC. Protein sequence: CASSLWTSGRALDNEQFF.

On this clone: The same CDR3 also results from other DNA sequences found in this sample. The gene calls are TRBV5-6 and TRBJ2-3; 8 bases agree with TRBD1. CDR3 size: 15 residues. J was trimmed by 0 bases and V by 4 bases; bases with no gene match: 4. CDR1 is SGHDT, CDR2 YYEEEE, per germline. In nucleotides, the CDR3 is TGTGCCAGCAGCCCCTGGACAGGGAGCACAGATACGCAGTATTTT. Translation: CASSPWTGSTDTQYF.

The V call is TRBV29-1, the J call TRBJ2-1; either TRBD1 or TRBD2 may supply D (7 bases each). The CDR3 length is 13 residues. The germline gives CDR1 SQVTM, CDR2 ANQGSEA. Trimming removed 6 bases at V and 10 bases at J, with 19 bases between. CDR3 sequence: CSVSRGGLGEQFF. The CDR3 DNA reads as TGCAGCGTCTCCAGGGGGGGTTTAGGAGAGCAGTTCTTC.